The 19 T cell receptor beta chains in this list originate from one sample, sequenced in a study of response to subunit inactivated influenza vaccine. One entry per CDR3 protein, called by TCRdb with MiXCR from the RT-PCR reads. Seen here are roughly 700,000 distinct CDR3 sequences, approximately 15% observed once, and the top ten hold 6% to 8%. Sequencing was performed on PBMCs from blood, taken 14 to 15 days before vaccination. All receptors come from a man aged 50 to 60 who received an inactivated influenza vaccine.

This clonotype was seen a few times. This chain joins TRBV20-1 and TRBJ1-6; D unresolved. The CDR3 has 15 residues. Germline V gene sequence: CDR1 DFQATT, CDR2 SNEGSKA (reference sequence). V lost 1 base and J 7 bases, leaving 14 bases between the germline ends. The CDR3 DNA reads as TGCAGTGCTAGAGCCCCGACTTACCTGAATTCACCCCTCCACTTT. Amino acids: CSARAPTYLNSPLHF.

This clonotype has only a few counts. The V gene is TRBV6-5, the J gene TRBJ2-3; no reliable D call. CDR1 MNHEY and CDR2 SVGAGI come from the germline V gene. The CDR3 spans 15 residues. V was trimmed by 0 bases and J by 0 bases, leaving 7 bases between them. In DNA form, the CDR3 reads TGTGCCAGCAGTTACTCGCCGCTTAGCACAGATACGCAGTATTTT. It is translated as CASSYSPLSTDTQYF.

This clonotype was recorded at least ten times. The chain couples TRBV12-3 or TRBV12-4 to TRBJ1-1; D not certain. With 1 base removed from V and 7 bases from J, the gap between germline ends came to 7 bases. The CDR3 spans 12 residues. CDR3 region: CASSLVQNEAFF. The CDR3 DNA is TGTGCCAGCAGTTTAGTCCAGAATGAAGCTTTCTTT.

The table lists this clonotype with a few counts. The V and J genes are TRBV29-1 and TRBJ2-7; D gene uncertain. The CDR3 has 14 residues. Trimming removed 5 bases from V and 0 bases from J, with 14 bases in between. CDR1 is SQVTM and CDR2 is ANQGSEA in the germline V gene. CDR3 nucleotide sequence: TGCAGCGTTTTACTTATGGCGGTCTCCTACGAGCAGTACTTC. Translated: CSVLLMAVSYEQYF.

Many counts were recorded for this clonotype. The CDR3 here is CASSPRARSMETQYF. DNA of the CDR3: TGTGCCAGCAGCCCAAGGGCTAGATCGATGGAGACCCAGTACTTC. This chain joins TRBV4-2 and TRBJ2-5; D remains unclear. Germline loops: CDR1 LGHNA, CDR2 YNFKEQ. V dropped 4 bases and J dropped 5 bases, with 17 bases sitting between them. The CDR3 has 15 amino acids.

The chain couples TRBV6-4 to TRBJ2-3; D is uncertain. Germline V gene data show CDR1 as MRHNA and CDR2 as SNTAGT. V dropped 6 bases and J dropped 0 bases, with 16 bases sitting between them. This CDR3 contains 16 residues. As DNA, the CDR3 is TGTGCCAGCAGGAAGGTCTTCGCGACTAGCACAGATACGCAGTATTTT. It encodes CASRKVFATSTDTQYF.

This clonotype was counted once. The CDR3 region is CSARDRLAVEQYF. The CDR3 DNA sequence: TGCAGTGCTAGAGATCGACTAGCGGTCGAGCAGTACTTC. The J gene is TRBJ2-7, the V gene TRBV20-1; 9 nucleotides align to TRBD2. The germline V gene encodes CDR1 DFQATT and CDR2 SNEGSKA (reference sequence). This CDR3 has 13 residues. With V trimmed by 0 bases and J by 6 bases, 3 bases remained unmatched.

The rearrangement links TRBV20-1 to TRBJ1-2; 8 nucleotides agree with TRBD1. The ends lost 8 bases at V and 6 bases at J; junction bases unmatched: 5. Germline V lookup: CDR1 DFQATT, CDR2 SNEGSKA (reference sequence). The CDR3 runs to 11 residues. CDR3 residues: CSKPGGHGYTF. The DNA of the CDR3 is TGCAGTAAACCAGGGGGCCATGGCTACACCTTC.

This sequence joins TRBV10-3 and TRBJ2-1; 9 nucleotides line up with TRBD2. The CDR3 has 15 residues. After removal of 6 bases from V and 6 bases from J, the junction contained 9 bases not matched to a gene. CDR1 and CDR2 (germline): ENHRY, SYGVKD. The CDR3: CAIRGLAGGSNEQFF. In DNA, the CDR3 is TGTGCCATCAGGGGGTTGGCGGGAGGGAGCAATGAGCAGTTCTTC.

This chain links TRBV2 with TRBJ2-4; 8 bases agree with TRBD2. The germline V gene encodes CDR1 SNHLY and CDR2 FYNNEI. The CDR3 runs to 14 residues. Germline trimming cut 1 base from V and 10 bases from J; bases unmatched to any gene: 6. The CDR3 DNA is TGTGCCAGCAGTGAAGATAGCGGGGTAGTAATTCAGTACTTC. It translates to CASSEDSGVVIQYF.

This clonotype was seen ten or more times. The chain couples TRBV30 to TRBJ2-5; D might be TRBD1 or TRBD2, each matching 5 bases. The germline gives CDR1 GTSNPN, CDR2 SVGIG (reference sequence). Trimming shortened V by 3 bases and J by 5 bases, and 13 bases separated the two germline ends. The CDR3 covers 13 residues. The CDR3 bases are TGTGCCTGGAGAGGAAGACAGCGGGAGACCCAGTACTTC. It yields the protein CAWRGRQRETQYF.

This clonotype was picked up a small number of times. V gene TRBV7-9 combines with J gene TRBJ1-2; the match to TRBD1 covers 7 bases. The J segment lost 4 bases and the V segment lost 1 base, leaving 3 bases of the junction unmatched. CDR1 and CDR2 (germline): SEHNR, FQNEAQ (reference sequence). The CDR3 is made up of 14 amino acids. DNA for the CDR3: TGTGCCAGCAGCTTAGGGGGACAGTTCTATGGCTACACCTTC. This translates into CASSLGGQFYGYTF.

This clonotype appeared a few times. The chain combines TRBV3-1 with TRBJ2-7; the D gene is possibly TRBD2 (7 bases). Germline CDR1 reads LGHDT; CDR2 reads YNNKEL (reference sequence). The CDR3 is 15 amino acids. V lost 3 bases and J 3 bases, leaving 15 bases between the germline ends. The CDR3 loop is CASSQGGGGIYEQYF. As DNA, the CDR3 is TGTGCCAGCAGCCAGGGCGGGGGCGGTATCTACGAGCAGTACTTC.

The V call is TRBV11-1, the J call TRBJ1-2; D is perhaps TRBD1 (5 bases). The CDR3 loop spans 18 amino acids. Germline V gene data show CDR1 as SGHAT and CDR2 as FQDESV (reference sequence). The ends were cut back, 3 bases at V and 8 bases at J, with 28 bases in the middle. The CDR3, as DNA: TGTGCCAGCAGCTTCGGCCAGGGCGGGGGTCGCGGGGTTGGAGGCTACACCTTC. This translates into CASSFGQGGGRGVGGYTF. Complete variable domain (other parts from reference TRBV11-1 and TRBJ1-2): EAEVAQSPRYKITEKSQAVAFWCDPISGHATLYWYRQILGQGPELLVQFQDESVVDDSQLPKDRFSAERLKGVDSTLKIQPAELGDSAMYLCASSFGQGGGRGVGGYTFGSGTRLTVV.

The J gene is TRBJ1-1, the V gene TRBV7-2; no firm D call. The CDR3 spans 14 residues. V was pared by 3 bases and J by 2 bases, with 10 bases between. CDR1 and CDR2 from the germline V gene are SGHTA and FQGNSA. In DNA, the CDR3 is TGTGCCAGCAGCTTGAAGACGGGAAACACTGAAGCTTTCTTT. As protein: CASSLKTGNTEAFF.

The chain recombines TRBV6-1 with TRBJ2-1; the D gene is possibly TRBD1 (5 bases). The CDR3 has 15 residues. Germline V gene data show CDR1 as MNHNS and CDR2 as SASEGT. V lost 7 bases and J lost 3, with 16 bases in between. For the CDR3, the DNA is TGTGCCAGCATAACAGGCCGCTCTTACTACAATGAGCAGTTCTTC. It encodes CASITGRSYYNEQFF.

This clonotype was observed a handful of times. This chain links TRBV9 with TRBJ2-1, with D unclear. CDR1 and CDR2 (germline): SGDLS, YYNGEE. The CDR3 totals 14 residues. V lost 4 bases and J lost 2, with 10 bases in between. The CDR3 protein is CASSYGAAYNEQFF. The CDR3 DNA is TGTGCCAGCAGCTACGGCGCGGCCTACAATGAGCAGTTCTTC.

The chain has TRBV4-3 and TRBJ2-1, with TRBD1 identical over 7 bases. The germline CDR1 and CDR2 sequences are LGHNA and YSLEER. V shed 1 base and J 2 bases; nucleotides not matched to a gene: 14. CDR3 length: 19 amino acids. The CDR3 region has the DNA TGCGCCAGCAGCCAAGCCCACAGGGGTCCCTACCCCCCCTACAATGAGCAGTTCTTC. This codes for CASSQAHRGPYPPYNEQFF.

There are a few counts of this clonotype. The CDR3 DNA sequence: TGTGCCACCACGTCGGGTGGGGTTCAGCCCCAGCATTTT. Translated, it gives CATTSGGVQPQHF. This chain connects TRBV6-6 to TRBJ1-5; D unresolved. Germline-derived CDR1 and CDR2 are MNHNY and SVGAGI (reference sequence). V lost 10 bases and J lost 6, with 16 bases in between. The CDR3 contains 13 residues.